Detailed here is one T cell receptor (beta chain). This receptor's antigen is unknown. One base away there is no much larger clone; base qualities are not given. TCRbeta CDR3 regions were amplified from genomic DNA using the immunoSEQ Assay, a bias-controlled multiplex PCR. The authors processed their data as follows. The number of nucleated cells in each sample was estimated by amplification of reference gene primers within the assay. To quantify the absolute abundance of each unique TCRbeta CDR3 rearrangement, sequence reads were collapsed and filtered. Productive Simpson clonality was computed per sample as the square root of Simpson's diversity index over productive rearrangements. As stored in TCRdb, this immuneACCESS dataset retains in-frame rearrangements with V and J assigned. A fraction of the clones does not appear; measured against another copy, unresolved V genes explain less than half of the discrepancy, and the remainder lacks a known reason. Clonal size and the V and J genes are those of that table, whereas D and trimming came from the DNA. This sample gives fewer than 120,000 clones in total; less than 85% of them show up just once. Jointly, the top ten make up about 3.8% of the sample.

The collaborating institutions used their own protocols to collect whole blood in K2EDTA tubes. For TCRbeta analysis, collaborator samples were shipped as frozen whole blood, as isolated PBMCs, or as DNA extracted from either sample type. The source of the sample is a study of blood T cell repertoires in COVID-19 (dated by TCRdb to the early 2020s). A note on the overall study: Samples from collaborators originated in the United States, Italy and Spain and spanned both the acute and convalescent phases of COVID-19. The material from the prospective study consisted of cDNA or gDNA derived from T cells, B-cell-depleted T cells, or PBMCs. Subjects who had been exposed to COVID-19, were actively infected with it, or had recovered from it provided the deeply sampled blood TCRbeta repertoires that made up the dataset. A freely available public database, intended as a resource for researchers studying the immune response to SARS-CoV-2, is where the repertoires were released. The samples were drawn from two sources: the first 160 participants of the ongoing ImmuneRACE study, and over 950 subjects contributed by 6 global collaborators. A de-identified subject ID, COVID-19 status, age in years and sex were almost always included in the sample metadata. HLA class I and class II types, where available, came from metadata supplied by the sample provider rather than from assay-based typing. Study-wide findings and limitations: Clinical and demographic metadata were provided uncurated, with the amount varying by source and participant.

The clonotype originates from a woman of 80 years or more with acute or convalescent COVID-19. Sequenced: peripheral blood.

The CDR3 loop reads CASSLLRTGPYNEQFF. The nucleotides are TGTGCCAGCAGTTTATTGCGGACAGGGCCCTACAATGAGCAGTTCTTC. Recombination linked TRBV27 to TRBJ2-1; 8 middle bases align to TRBD1. Trimming takes 1 base off V and 2 bases off J; junction bases not matched to a gene: 4. According to the germline V gene (reference sequence), CDR1 reads MNHEY and CDR2 reads SMNVEV. There are 16 amino acids in the CDR3, from cysteine to phenylalanine inclusive. Just CDR3 DNA is preserved here, 48 bases in frame from base 1.